This T cell receptor (beta chain) was found in a study of post-analysis software for immune sequencing data. Study-level background: Patients had relapsing-remitting, secondary progressive or progressive-relapsing multiple sclerosis; some lacked subtype.

Study-wide findings and caveats: Normalized Chao1 diversity in multiple sclerosis patients fell significantly below that of controls. Same-batch preparations were strongly co-clustered by F measure. In patients, TRBV5-6, TRBV5-1 and TRBV20-1 belonged to about five TRBV segments found more frequently than in controls.

Unique molecular identifiers had been added to the TCR beta cDNA libraries. Yield was 500,000 to 600,000 cDNA molecules from 1 to 10 million T cells. One entry per CDR3 protein results from TCRdb running MiXCR on the PCR reads. The sample includes roughly 800,000 distinct CDR3 sequences, about 50% seen only once; the top ten take 4% to 5.5%. On this clonotype itself: The antigen remains unidentified.

Germline CDR1 reads SGHDN; CDR2 reads FVKESK. The V segment lost 3 bases and the J segment 3 bases; nucleotides outside the gene matches: 7. This CDR3 contains 15 residues. This TCR came from a girl aged 10-17 years with multiple sclerosis. Sequencing used blood. The V call is TRBV14, the J call TRBJ2-7, with 8 bases fitting TRBD1. CDR3 loop: CASSQTGTGYYEQYF. The CDR3 DNA sequence: TGTGCCAGCAGCCAGACCGGGACAGGCTACTACGAGCAGTACTTC.